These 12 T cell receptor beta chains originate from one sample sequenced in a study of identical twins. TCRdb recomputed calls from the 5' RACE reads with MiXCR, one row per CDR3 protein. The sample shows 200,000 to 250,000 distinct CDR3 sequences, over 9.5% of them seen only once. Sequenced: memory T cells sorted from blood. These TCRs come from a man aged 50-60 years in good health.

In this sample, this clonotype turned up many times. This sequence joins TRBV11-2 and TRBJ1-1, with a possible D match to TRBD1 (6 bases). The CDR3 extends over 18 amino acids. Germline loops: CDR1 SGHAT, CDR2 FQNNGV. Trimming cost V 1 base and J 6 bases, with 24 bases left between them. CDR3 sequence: CASSLGGGARLGRAEAFF. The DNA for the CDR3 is TGTGCCAGCAGCTTAGGGGGGGGCGCACGGTTGGGACGGGCTGAAGCTTTCTTT.

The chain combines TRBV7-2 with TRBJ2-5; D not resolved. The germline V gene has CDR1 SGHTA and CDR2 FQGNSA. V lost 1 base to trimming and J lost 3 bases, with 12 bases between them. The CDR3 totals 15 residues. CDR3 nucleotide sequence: TGTGCCAGCAGCTTAGGGCGTGGTCTAAAAGAGACCCAGTACTTC. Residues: CASSLGRGLKETQYF.

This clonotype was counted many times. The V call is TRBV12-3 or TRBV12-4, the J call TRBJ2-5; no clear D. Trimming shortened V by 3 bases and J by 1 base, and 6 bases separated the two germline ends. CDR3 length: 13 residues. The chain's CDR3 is CASSFGIQETQYF. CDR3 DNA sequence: TGTGCCAGCAGTTTTGGAATCCAAGAGACCCAGTACTTC.

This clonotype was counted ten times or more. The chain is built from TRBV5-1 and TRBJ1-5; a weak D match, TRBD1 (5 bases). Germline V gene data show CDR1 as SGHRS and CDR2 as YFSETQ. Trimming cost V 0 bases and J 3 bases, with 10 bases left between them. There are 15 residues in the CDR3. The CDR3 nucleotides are TGCGCCAGCAGCTTGGAGGCAGGGCACAATCAGCCCCAGCATTTT. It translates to CASSLEAGHNQPQHF.

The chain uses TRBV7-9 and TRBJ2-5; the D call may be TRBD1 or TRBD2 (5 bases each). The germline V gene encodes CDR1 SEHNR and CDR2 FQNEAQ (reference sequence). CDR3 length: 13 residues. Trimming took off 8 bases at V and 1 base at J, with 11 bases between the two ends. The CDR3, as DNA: TGTGCCAGCCGAGGGACCAGCCAAGAGACCCAGTACTTC. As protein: CASRGTSQETQYF. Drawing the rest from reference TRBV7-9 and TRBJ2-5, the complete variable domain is DTGVSQNPRHKITKRGQNVTFRCDPISEHNRLYWYRQTLGQGPEFLTYFQNEAQLEKSRLLSDRFSAERPKGSFSTLEIQRTEQGDSAMYLCASRGTSQETQYFGPGTRLLVL.

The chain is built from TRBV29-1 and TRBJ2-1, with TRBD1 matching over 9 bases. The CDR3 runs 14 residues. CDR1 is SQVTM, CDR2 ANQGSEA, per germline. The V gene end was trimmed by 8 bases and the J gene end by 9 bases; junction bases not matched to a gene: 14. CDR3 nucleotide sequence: TGCAGCTCCCGACCGGGACAGGGACCCGGTGAGCAGTTCTTC. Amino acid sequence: CSSRPGQGPGEQFF.

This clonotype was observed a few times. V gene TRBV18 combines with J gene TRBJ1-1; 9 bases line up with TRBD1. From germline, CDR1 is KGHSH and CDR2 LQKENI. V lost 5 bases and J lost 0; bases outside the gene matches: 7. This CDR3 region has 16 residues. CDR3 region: CASSTLQGAMNTEAFF. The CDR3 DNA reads TGTGCCAGCTCAACCTTACAGGGGGCAATGAACACTGAAGCTTTCTTT.

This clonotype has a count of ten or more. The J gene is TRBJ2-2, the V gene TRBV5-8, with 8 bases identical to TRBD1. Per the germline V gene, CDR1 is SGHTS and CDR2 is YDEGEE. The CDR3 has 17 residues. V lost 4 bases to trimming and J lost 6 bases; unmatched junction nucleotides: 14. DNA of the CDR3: TGTGCCAGCAGCCGAGGACAGGGAGGAACGGGGGCCGGGGAGCTGTTTTTT. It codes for CASSRGQGGTGAGELFF.

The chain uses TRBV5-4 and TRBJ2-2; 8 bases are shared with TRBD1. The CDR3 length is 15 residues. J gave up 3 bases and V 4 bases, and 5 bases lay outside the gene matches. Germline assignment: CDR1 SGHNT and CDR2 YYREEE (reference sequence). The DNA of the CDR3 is TGTGCCAGCAGCCGACAGGGGCAACACACCGGGGAGCTGTTTTTT. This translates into CASSRQGQHTGELFF.

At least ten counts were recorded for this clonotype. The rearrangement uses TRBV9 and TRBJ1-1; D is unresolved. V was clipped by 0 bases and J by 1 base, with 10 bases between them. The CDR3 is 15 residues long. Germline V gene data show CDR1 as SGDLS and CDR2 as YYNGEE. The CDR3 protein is CASSVGIVGNTEAFF. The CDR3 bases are TGTGCCAGCAGCGTAGGGATTGTCGGGAACACTGAAGCTTTCTTT.

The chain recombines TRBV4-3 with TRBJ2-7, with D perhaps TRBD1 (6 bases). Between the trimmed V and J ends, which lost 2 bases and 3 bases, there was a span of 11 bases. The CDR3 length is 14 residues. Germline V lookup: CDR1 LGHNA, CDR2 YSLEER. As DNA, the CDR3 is TGCGCCAGCAGCCAATCGTCCAGGGGCTACGAGCAGTACTTC. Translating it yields CASSQSSRGYEQYF.

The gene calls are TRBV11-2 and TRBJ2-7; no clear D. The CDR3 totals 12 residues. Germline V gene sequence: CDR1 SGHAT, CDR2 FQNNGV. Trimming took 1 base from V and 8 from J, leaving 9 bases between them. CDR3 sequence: CASSLVSDQQYF. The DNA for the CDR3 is TGTGCCAGCAGCTTAGTGTCAGATCAGCAGTACTTC.